This T cell receptor beta chain was observed in a study of shared clonotypes between healthy human individuals. Concerning this clone: Its antigen is as yet unknown.

Libraries were prepared by immunoSEQ multiplex PCR; TCRdb keeps only in-frame clonotypes and omits some of them. The sample yields about 600,000 clones, more than 95% seen once. Whole-study findings and limits: Generally, naive subsets (rather than memory subsets) showed larger estimated richness. Non-shared clonotypes had lower generation probabilities than clonotypes shared by all four sorted-subset donors.

The sequence derives from a woman aged 25 to 45 in good health. Sequencing used naive CD4+ T cells sorted from blood. Subset specified: CD45RA+ positively selected.

CDR3: CASSYGRDLGLNIQYF. Here the CDR3 DNA reads TGTGCCAGCAGTTACGGCCGGGACCTAGGGTTAAACATTCAGTACTTC. The rearrangement links TRBV6-5 to TRBJ2-4, with D perhaps TRBD1 or TRBD2 (5 bases each). Germline CDR1 reads MNHEY; CDR2 reads SVGAGI. The CDR3 is 16 amino acids. V lost 2 bases and J 6 bases, leaving 17 bases between the germline ends.